The rows below give T cell receptor beta chains drawn from one sample of a study of blood T cell repertoires in COVID-19. Assay used: immunoSEQ multiplex PCR; TCRdb lists only in-frame clones, some missing. This sample yields more than 350,000 clones, of which about 87% are seen a single time; 10% belongs to the top ten. The specimen sequenced was PBMCs or T cells enriched from blood (not recorded which). The source is a woman aged 45-65 years who had recovered from COVID-19. Both conserved end residues are part of each CDR3. The D gene is left open where the match is weak. Expanded clones are given a class, and other clones once, few, many or no size at all.

abundance: -
d_gene: TRBD1
j_gene: TRBJ1-1
len: 13
v_gene: TRBV10-3
CDR3aa: CAISPTGDTEAFF
CDR3nt: TGTGCCATCAGCCCCACAGGGGACACTGAAGCTTTCTTT

abundance: -
d_gene: -
j_gene: TRBJ2-7
len: 13
v_gene: TRBV7-9
CDR3aa: CASWGPKTYEQYF
CDR3nt: TGTGCCAGCTGGGGGCCTAAAACCTACGAGCAGTACTTC

abundance: -
d_gene: -
j_gene: TRBJ2-3
len: 17
v_gene: TRBV18
CDR3aa: CASSPNLPGLNTDTQYF
CDR3nt: TGTGCCAGCTCACCGAACCTACCGGGACTTAACACAGATACGCAGTATTTT

abundance: -
d_gene: -
j_gene: TRBJ1-1
len: 13
v_gene: TRBV18
CDR3aa: CASSQGARTEAFF
CDR3nt: TGTGCCAGCTCACAAGGGGCGCGGACTGAAGCTTTCTTT

abundance: -
d_gene: -
j_gene: TRBJ2-7
len: 12
v_gene: TRBV25-1
CDR3aa: CASSRDTYEQYF
CDR3nt: TGTGCCAGCTCCCGGGACACCTACGAGCAGTACTTC

abundance: -
d_gene: TRBD2
j_gene: TRBJ2-3
len: 17
v_gene: TRBV28
CDR3aa: CASSSSGLAGRTDTQYF
CDR3nt: TGTGCCAGCAGCTCCTCCGGACTAGCGGGGCGCACAGATACGCAGTATTTT

abundance: few
d_gene: -
j_gene: TRBJ1-3
len: 16
v_gene: TRBV4-3
CDR3aa: CASSQRIQGPGNTIYF
CDR3nt: TGCGCCAGCAGCCAAAGAATACAGGGTCCTGGAAACACCATATATTTT

abundance: -
d_gene: -
j_gene: TRBJ2-7
len: 13
v_gene: TRBV7-8
CDR3aa: CASSLDFPYEQYF
CDR3nt: TGTGCCAGCAGCTTAGACTTCCCCTACGAGCAGTACTTC

abundance: -
d_gene: TRBD1
j_gene: TRBJ2-5
len: 14
v_gene: TRBV7-9
CDR3aa: CASSIGQGKETQYF
CDR3nt: TGTGCCAGCAGCATAGGACAGGGAAAAGAGACCCAGTACTTC

abundance: few
d_gene: -
j_gene: TRBJ1-6
len: 15
v_gene: TRBV5-1
CDR3aa: CASSLEGRGNSPLHF
CDR3nt: TGCGCCAGCAGCTTGGAAGGGAGAGGTAATTCACCCCTCCACTTT

abundance: -
d_gene: -
j_gene: TRBJ1-2
len: 13
v_gene: TRBV29-1
CDR3aa: CSALLTGSYGYTF
CDR3nt: TGCAGCGCCCTTTTGACAGGCTCCTATGGCTACACCTTC

abundance: -
d_gene: TRBD1
j_gene: TRBJ1-6
len: 14
v_gene: TRBV2
CDR3aa: CASDGTGSRSPLHF
CDR3nt: TGTGCCAGCGATGGGACAGGGAGTAGGTCACCCCTCCACTTT

abundance: -
d_gene: -
j_gene: TRBJ1-5
len: 16
v_gene: TRBV28
CDR3aa: CASSLIPPGGDQPQHF
CDR3nt: TGTGCCAGCAGTTTGATCCCGCCGGGGGGGGATCAGCCCCAGCATTTT

abundance: -
d_gene: -
j_gene: TRBJ2-7
len: 11
v_gene: TRBV28
CDR3aa: CASRDLHEQYF
CDR3nt: TGTGCCAGCCGAGACTTGCACGAGCAGTACTTC

abundance: many
d_gene: -
j_gene: TRBJ2-7
len: 17
v_gene: TRBV5-1
CDR3aa: CASSSIRGTASMGEQYF
CDR3nt: TGCGCCAGCAGTTCAATTCGGGGGACGGCCTCGATGGGCGAGCAGTACTTC

abundance: -
d_gene: -
j_gene: TRBJ2-7
len: 13
v_gene: TRBV5-1
CDR3aa: CASSPGGSYEQYF
CDR3nt: TGCGCCAGCAGCCCCGGAGGGTCTTACGAGCAGTACTTC

abundance: -
d_gene: TRBD1
j_gene: TRBJ2-1
len: 16
v_gene: TRBV28
CDR3aa: CASRSPQGDSYNEQFF
CDR3nt: TGTGCCAGCAGATCCCCCCAGGGGGACTCCTACAATGAGCAGTTCTTC

abundance: -
d_gene: TRBD1
j_gene: TRBJ1-2
len: 13
v_gene: TRBV2
CDR3aa: CASSADRVYGYTF
CDR3nt: TGTGCCAGCAGCGCGGACAGGGTTTATGGCTACACCTTC

abundance: -
d_gene: TRBD1
j_gene: TRBJ1-1
len: 15
v_gene: TRBV5-1
CDR3aa: CASSLLYRGNTEAFF
CDR3nt: TGCGCCAGCAGCTTGCTCTACAGGGGCAACACTGAAGCTTTCTTT

abundance: few
d_gene: TRBD1
j_gene: TRBJ1-4
len: 15
v_gene: TRBV3-1/TRBV3-2
CDR3aa: CASSPRQGNDEKLFF
CDR3nt: TGTGCCAGCAGCCCCCGACAGGGGAACGATGAAAAACTGTTTTTT

abundance: -
d_gene: -
j_gene: TRBJ2-2
len: 16
v_gene: TRBV10-1
CDR3aa: CASSESGRGNTGELFF
CDR3nt: TGCGCCAGCAGTGAGTCTGGACGGGGAAACACCGGGGAGCTGTTTTTT

abundance: -
d_gene: -
j_gene: TRBJ2-7
len: 14
v_gene: TRBV2
CDR3aa: CASSSAGARDEQYF
CDR3nt: TGTGCCAGCAGTTCGGCAGGGGCTCGGGATGAGCAGTACTTC

abundance: few
d_gene: TRBD2
j_gene: TRBJ2-7
len: 17
v_gene: TRBV7-9
CDR3aa: CASSLGASGRAFYEQYF
CDR3nt: TGTGCCAGCAGCTTAGGGGCTAGCGGGAGAGCATTTTACGAGCAGTACTTC

abundance: -
d_gene: -
j_gene: TRBJ1-5
len: 15
v_gene: TRBV30
CDR3aa: CAWSVRGNSNQPQHF
CDR3nt: TGTGCCTGGAGTGTACGAGGAAATAGCAATCAGCCCCAGCATTTT

abundance: -
d_gene: TRBD1
j_gene: TRBJ1-1
len: 17
v_gene: TRBV3-1/TRBV3-2
CDR3aa: CASSQVPGGRMNTEAFF
CDR3nt: TGTGCCAGCAGCCAAGTACCAGGGGGGAGGATGAACACTGAAGCTTTCTTT

abundance: -
d_gene: -
j_gene: TRBJ2-3
len: 17
v_gene: TRBV7-6
CDR3aa: CASSLFGGGPSTDTQYF
CDR3nt: TGTGCCAGCAGCTTATTTGGGGGGGGGCCCTCGACAGATACGCAGTATTTT

abundance: -
d_gene: -
j_gene: TRBJ1-6
len: 16
v_gene: TRBV2
CDR3aa: CASSDRGNSLGSPLHF
CDR3nt: TGTGCCAGCAGTGATCGGGGTAACTCCCTAGGGTCACCCCTCCACTTT

abundance: -
d_gene: TRBD1
j_gene: TRBJ2-1
len: 15
v_gene: TRBV4-1
CDR3aa: CASTQPGQGAREQFF
CDR3nt: TGCGCCAGCACACAACCGGGACAGGGGGCGCGGGAGCAGTTCTTC

abundance: -
d_gene: -
j_gene: TRBJ1-2
len: 15
v_gene: TRBV7-9
CDR3aa: CASSLGEGRIYGYTF
CDR3nt: TGTGCCAGCAGCTTGGGGGAGGGGCGGATCTATGGCTACACCTTC

abundance: -
d_gene: TRBD1
j_gene: TRBJ1-1
len: 14
v_gene: TRBV5-1
CDR3aa: CASSVGQGNTEAFF
CDR3nt: TGCGCCAGCAGCGTGGGACAGGGGAACACTGAAGCTTTCTTT

abundance: -
d_gene: -
j_gene: TRBJ2-2
len: 15
v_gene: TRBV7-6
CDR3aa: CASSLGSGNTGELFF
CDR3nt: TGTGCCAGCAGCTTAGGCAGTGGGAACACCGGGGAGCTGTTTTTT

abundance: -
d_gene: -
j_gene: TRBJ1-6
len: 14
v_gene: TRBV24-1
CDR3aa: CATSDRGTNSPLHF
CDR3nt: TGTGCCACCAGTGATAGGGGGACTAATTCACCCCTCCACTTT

abundance: few
d_gene: TRBD1
j_gene: TRBJ1-6
len: 15
v_gene: TRBV6-5
CDR3aa: CASSYSDRGRAPLHF
CDR3nt: TGTGCCAGCAGTTACTCCGACAGGGGGCGGGCACCCCTCCACTTT

abundance: -
d_gene: -
j_gene: TRBJ2-7
len: 15
v_gene: TRBV3-1/TRBV3-2
CDR3aa: CASSPVYGGRYEQYF
CDR3nt: TGTGCCAGCAGCCCTGTTTACGGTGGTCGGTACGAGCAGTACTTC

abundance: -
d_gene: -
j_gene: TRBJ1-2
len: 15
v_gene: TRBV29-1
CDR3aa: CSVELAGVDNYGYTF
CDR3nt: TGCAGCGTTGAATTGGCGGGGGTGGATAACTATGGCTACACCTTC

abundance: -
d_gene: -
j_gene: TRBJ1-2
len: 15
v_gene: TRBV4-1
CDR3aa: CASSQQGNTNYGYTF
CDR3nt: TGCGCCAGCAGCCAACAGGGGAACACTAACTATGGCTACACCTTC

abundance: -
d_gene: -
j_gene: TRBJ2-3
len: 14
v_gene: TRBV18
CDR3aa: CASSPPAGTDTQYF
CDR3nt: TGTGCCAGCTCACCACCGGCGGGCACAGATACGCAGTATTTT

abundance: -
d_gene: TRBD2
j_gene: TRBJ2-5
len: 17
v_gene: TRBV9
CDR3aa: CASSVGIDWRGDETQYF
CDR3nt: TGTGCCAGCAGCGTAGGAATCGATTGGCGGGGGGACGAGACCCAGTACTTC

abundance: -
d_gene: -
j_gene: TRBJ2-7
len: 14
v_gene: TRBV3-1/TRBV3-2
CDR3aa: CASSLLTQAYEQYF
CDR3nt: TGTGCCAGCAGCCTACTGACTCAAGCCTACGAGCAGTACTTC

abundance: -
d_gene: TRBD1
j_gene: TRBJ1-2
len: 14
v_gene: TRBV7-9
CDR3aa: CASSKDRVSSGYTF
CDR3nt: TGTGCCAGCAGCAAGGACAGGGTCTCATCTGGCTACACCTTC

abundance: few
d_gene: -
j_gene: TRBJ2-7
len: 12
v_gene: TRBV2
CDR3aa: CASSRGAYEQYF
CDR3nt: TGTGCCAGCAGTAGGGGCGCCTACGAGCAGTACTTC

abundance: -
d_gene: -
j_gene: TRBJ2-1
len: 14
v_gene: TRBV5-4
CDR3aa: CASSSSRTYNEQFF
CDR3nt: TGTGCCAGCAGCTCATCTAGGACCTACAATGAGCAGTTCTTC

abundance: few
d_gene: -
j_gene: TRBJ1-1
len: 14
v_gene: TRBV5-1
CDR3aa: CASRPGGMNTEAFF
CDR3nt: TGCGCCAGCAGGCCTGGGGGCATGAACACTGAAGCTTTCTTT

abundance: -
d_gene: -
j_gene: TRBJ2-3
len: 17
v_gene: TRBV5-6
CDR3aa: CASSFDGGTVYTDTQYF
CDR3nt: TGTGCCAGCAGCTTCGATGGAGGGACAGTGTACACAGATACGCAGTATTTT

abundance: -
d_gene: TRBD1
j_gene: TRBJ2-2
len: 15
v_gene: TRBV5-1
CDR3aa: CASSGGQGYTGELFF
CDR3nt: TGCGCCAGCAGCGGGGGACAGGGTTACACCGGGGAGCTGTTTTTT

abundance: -
d_gene: -
j_gene: TRBJ1-3
len: 15
v_gene: TRBV19
CDR3aa: CASSPDRWGLHTIYF
CDR3nt: TGTGCCAGTAGTCCTGACAGGTGGGGCCTCCACACCATATATTTT

abundance: -
d_gene: -
j_gene: TRBJ2-3
len: 15
v_gene: TRBV7-2
CDR3aa: CASSLSTLGTDTQYF
CDR3nt: TGTGCCAGCAGCCTCTCGACTCTCGGCACAGATACGCAGTATTTT

abundance: -
d_gene: TRBD1
j_gene: TRBJ1-6
len: 14
v_gene: TRBV6-2/TRBV6-3
CDR3aa: CASSYTGENSPLHF
CDR3nt: TGTGCCAGCAGTTATACAGGGGAAAATTCACCCCTCCACTTT

abundance: -
d_gene: TRBD1
j_gene: TRBJ2-3
len: 12
v_gene: TRBV27
CDR3aa: CASSQGVVAQYF
CDR3nt: TGTGCCAGCTCCCAGGGGGTCGTAGCGCAGTATTTT

abundance: -
d_gene: TRBD1
j_gene: TRBJ1-1
len: 15
v_gene: TRBV6-5
CDR3aa: CASNPGQGLNTEAFF
CDR3nt: TGTGCCAGCAACCCGGGACAGGGATTGAACACTGAAGCTTTCTTT

abundance: -
d_gene: TRBD1
j_gene: TRBJ1-1
len: 15
v_gene: TRBV16
CDR3aa: CASSQRGRVDTEAFF
CDR3nt: TGTGCCAGCAGCCAGAGGGGGCGCGTAGATACTGAAGCTTTCTTT

abundance: -
d_gene: -
j_gene: TRBJ1-4
len: 14
v_gene: TRBV6-5
CDR3aa: CASNAPMGRGKLFF
CDR3nt: TGTGCCAGCAACGCACCTATGGGGCGGGGGAAACTGTTTTTT

abundance: -
d_gene: TRBD1
j_gene: TRBJ2-7
len: 12
v_gene: TRBV30
CDR3aa: CATGTVGLEQYF
CDR3nt: TGTGCCACCGGGACAGTTGGTCTCGAGCAGTACTTC

abundance: -
d_gene: TRBD1
j_gene: TRBJ1-3
len: 16
v_gene: TRBV7-9
CDR3aa: CASSLPQGSPGNTIYF
CDR3nt: TGTGCCAGCAGCTTACCACAGGGGTCTCCTGGAAACACCATATATTTT